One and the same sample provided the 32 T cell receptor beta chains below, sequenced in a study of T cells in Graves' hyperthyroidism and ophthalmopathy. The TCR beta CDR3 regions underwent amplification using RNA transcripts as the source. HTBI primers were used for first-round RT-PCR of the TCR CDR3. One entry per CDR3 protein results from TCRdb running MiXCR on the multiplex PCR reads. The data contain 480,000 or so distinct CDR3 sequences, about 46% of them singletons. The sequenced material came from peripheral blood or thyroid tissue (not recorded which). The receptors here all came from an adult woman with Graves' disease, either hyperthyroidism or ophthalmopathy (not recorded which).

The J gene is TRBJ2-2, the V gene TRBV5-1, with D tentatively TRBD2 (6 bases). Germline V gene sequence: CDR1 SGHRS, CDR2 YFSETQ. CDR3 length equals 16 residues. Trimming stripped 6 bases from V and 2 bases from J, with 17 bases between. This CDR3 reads CASTQTEGYNTGELFF. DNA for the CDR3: TGCGCCAGCACCCAAACGGAGGGCTACAACACCGGGGAGCTGTTTTTT.

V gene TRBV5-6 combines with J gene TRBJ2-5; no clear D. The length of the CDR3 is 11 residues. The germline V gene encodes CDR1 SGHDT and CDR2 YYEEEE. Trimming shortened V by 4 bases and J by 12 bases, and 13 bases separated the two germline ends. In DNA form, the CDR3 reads TGTGCCAGCAGCATAGACCGGCTTGAGTACTTC. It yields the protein CASSIDRLEYF.

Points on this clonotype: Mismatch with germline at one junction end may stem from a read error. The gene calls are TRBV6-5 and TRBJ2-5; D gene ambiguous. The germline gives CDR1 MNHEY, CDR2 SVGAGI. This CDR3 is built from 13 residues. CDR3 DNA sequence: TGTGCCAGCAGTACTCTTGGGCCAGAGACCCAGAACTTC. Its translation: CASSTLGPETQNF.

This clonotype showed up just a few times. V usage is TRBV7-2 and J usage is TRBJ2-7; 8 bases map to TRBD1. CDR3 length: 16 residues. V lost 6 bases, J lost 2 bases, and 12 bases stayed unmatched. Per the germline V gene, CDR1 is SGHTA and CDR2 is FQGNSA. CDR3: CASRPRPGTGTYEQYF. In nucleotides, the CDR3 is TGTGCCAGCAGGCCTCGCCCGGGGACAGGTACCTACGAGCAGTACTTC. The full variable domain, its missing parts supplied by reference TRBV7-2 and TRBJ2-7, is GAGVSQSPSNKVTEKGKDVELRCDPISGHTALYWYRQSLGQGLEFLIYFQGNSAPDKSGLPSDRFSAERTGGSVSTLTIQRTQQEDSAVYLCASRPRPGTGTYEQYFGPGTRLTVT.

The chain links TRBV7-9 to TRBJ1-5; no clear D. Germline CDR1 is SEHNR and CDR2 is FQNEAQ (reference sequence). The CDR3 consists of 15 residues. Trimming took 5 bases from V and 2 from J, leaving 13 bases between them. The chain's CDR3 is CASSQDPGGNQPQHF. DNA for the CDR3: TGTGCCAGCAGCCAAGATCCCGGGGGCAATCAGCCCCAGCATTTT.

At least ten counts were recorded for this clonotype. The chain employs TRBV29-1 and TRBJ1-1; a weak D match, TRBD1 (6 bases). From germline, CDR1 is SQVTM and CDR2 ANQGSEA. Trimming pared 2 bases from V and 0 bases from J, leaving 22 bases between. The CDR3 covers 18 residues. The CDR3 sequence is CSVEKIGGWGVMNTEAFF. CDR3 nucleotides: TGCAGCGTTGAAAAAATAGGGGGGTGGGGAGTCATGAACACTGAAGCTTTCTTT.

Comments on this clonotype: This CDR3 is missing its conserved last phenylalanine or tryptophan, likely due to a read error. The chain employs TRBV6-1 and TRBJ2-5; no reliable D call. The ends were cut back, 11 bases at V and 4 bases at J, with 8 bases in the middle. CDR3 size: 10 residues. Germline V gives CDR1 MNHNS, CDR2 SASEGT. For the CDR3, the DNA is TGTGCCGCAAATAGAGAGACCCAGTACCTC. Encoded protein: CAANRETQYL.

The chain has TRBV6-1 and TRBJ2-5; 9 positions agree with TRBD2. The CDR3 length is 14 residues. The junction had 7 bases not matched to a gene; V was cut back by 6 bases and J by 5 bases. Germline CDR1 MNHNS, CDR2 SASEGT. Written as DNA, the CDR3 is TGTGCCAGCAGCCGCCGCGGGAGGGGGGAGACCCAGTACTTC. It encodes CASSRRGRGETQYF.

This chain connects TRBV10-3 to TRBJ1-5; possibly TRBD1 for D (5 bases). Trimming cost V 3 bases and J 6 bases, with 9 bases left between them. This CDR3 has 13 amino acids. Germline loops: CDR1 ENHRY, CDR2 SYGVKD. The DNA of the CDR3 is TGTGCCATCAGTGACAGGGCAGGTCAGCCCCAGCATTTT. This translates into CAISDRAGQPQHF.

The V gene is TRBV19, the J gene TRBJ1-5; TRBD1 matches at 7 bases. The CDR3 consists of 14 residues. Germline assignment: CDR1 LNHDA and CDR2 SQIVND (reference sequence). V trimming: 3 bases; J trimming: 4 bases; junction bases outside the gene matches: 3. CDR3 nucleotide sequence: TGTGCCAGTAGTATCGGGACAGAGAATCAGCCCCAGCATTTT. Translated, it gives CASSIGTENQPQHF. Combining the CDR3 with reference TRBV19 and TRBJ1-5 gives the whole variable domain DGGITQSPKYLFRKEGQNVTLSCEQNLNHDAMYWYRQDPGQGLRLIYYSQIVNDFQKGDIAEGYSVSREKKESFPLTVTSAQKNPTAFYLCASSIGTENQPQHFGDGTRLSIL.

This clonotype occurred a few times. The DNA for the CDR3 is TGTGCCAGCAGCCCCTACGGACAGGAGGGTGAGACCCAGTACTTC. Residues: CASSPYGQEGETQYF. The chain carries TRBV7-2 and TRBJ2-5; D perhaps matches TRBD1 (7 bases). This CDR3 has 15 residues. V was clipped by 5 bases and J by 5 bases, with 18 bases between them. Germline lookup yields CDR1 SGHTA and CDR2 FQGNSA.

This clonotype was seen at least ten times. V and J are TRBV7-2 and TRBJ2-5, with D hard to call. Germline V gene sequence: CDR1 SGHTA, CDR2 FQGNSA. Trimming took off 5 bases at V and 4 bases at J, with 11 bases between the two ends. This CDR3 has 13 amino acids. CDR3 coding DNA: TGTGCCAGCAGCCCATCGCCCATAGAGACCCAGTACTTC. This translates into CASSPSPIETQYF.

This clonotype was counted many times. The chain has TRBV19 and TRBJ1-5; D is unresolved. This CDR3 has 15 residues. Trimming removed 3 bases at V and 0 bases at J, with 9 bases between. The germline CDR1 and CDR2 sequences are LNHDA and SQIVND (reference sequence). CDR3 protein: CASSIQLYSNQPQHF. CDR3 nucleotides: TGTGCCAGTAGTATCCAGCTGTATAGCAATCAGCCCCAGCATTTT.

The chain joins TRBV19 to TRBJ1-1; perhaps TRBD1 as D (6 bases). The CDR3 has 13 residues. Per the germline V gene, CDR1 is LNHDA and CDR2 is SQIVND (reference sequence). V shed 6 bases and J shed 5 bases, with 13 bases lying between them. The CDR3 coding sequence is TGTGCCAGTAGGTGGAGAGGGGGTACTGAAGCTTTCTTT. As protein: CASRWRGGTEAFF.

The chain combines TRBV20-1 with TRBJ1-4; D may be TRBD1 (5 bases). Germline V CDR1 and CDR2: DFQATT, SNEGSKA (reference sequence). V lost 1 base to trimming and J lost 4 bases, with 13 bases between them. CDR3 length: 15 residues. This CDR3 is CSARGQTRNNEKLFF. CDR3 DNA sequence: TGCAGTGCTAGAGGACAGACGCGGAATAATGAAAAACTGTTTTTT.

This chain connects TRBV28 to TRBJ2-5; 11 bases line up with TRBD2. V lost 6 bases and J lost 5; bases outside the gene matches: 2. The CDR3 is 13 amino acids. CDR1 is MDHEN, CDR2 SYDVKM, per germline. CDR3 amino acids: CASRASGRETQYF. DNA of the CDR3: TGTGCCAGCAGGGCTAGCGGGAGGGAGACCCAGTACTTC.

CDR3 region: CSASGDRGGTDTQYF. The CDR3 coding sequence is TGCAGTGCTAGCGGGGACAGGGGAGGAACAGATACGCAGTATTTT. The chain has TRBV20-1 and TRBJ2-3, with 10 bases fitting TRBD1. The germline gives CDR1 DFQATT, CDR2 SNEGSKA (reference sequence). The CDR3 is 15 residues long. Trimming at V came to 3 bases and at J to 3 bases, leaving 6 bases not matched to a gene.

The CDR3 is CASSELAGSGYNQPQHF. The CDR3 bases are TGTGCCAGCAGTGAACTAGCGGGCTCCGGCTACAATCAGCCCCAGCATTTT. This chain connects TRBV2 to TRBJ1-5, with unresolved D. The CDR3 spans 17 residues. V gave up 2 bases and J gave up 3 bases, with 17 bases separating them. The V gene's germline CDR1 is SNHLY and CDR2 FYNNEI. The complete variable domain, with remaining parts taken from reference TRBV2 and TRBJ1-5, reads EPEVTQTPSHQVTQMGQEVILRCVPISNHLYFYWYRQILGQKVEFLVSFYNNEISEKSEIFDDQFSVERPDGSNFTLKIRSTKLEDSAMYFCASSELAGSGYNQPQHFGDGTRLSIL.

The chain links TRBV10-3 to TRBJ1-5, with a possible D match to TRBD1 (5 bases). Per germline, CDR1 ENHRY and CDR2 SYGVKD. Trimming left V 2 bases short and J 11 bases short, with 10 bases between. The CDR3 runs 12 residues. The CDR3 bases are TGTGCCATCAGTGAGATGGGGGGGGCCCAGCATTTT. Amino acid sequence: CAISEMGGAQHF.

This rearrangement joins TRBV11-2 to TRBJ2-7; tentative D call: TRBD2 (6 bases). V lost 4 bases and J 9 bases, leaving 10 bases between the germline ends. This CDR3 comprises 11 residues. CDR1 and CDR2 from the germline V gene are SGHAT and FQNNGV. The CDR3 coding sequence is TGTGCCAGCAGCTCGGAGGGTCCGCAGTACTTC. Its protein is CASSSEGPQYF. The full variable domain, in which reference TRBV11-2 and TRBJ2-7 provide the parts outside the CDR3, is EAGVAQSPRYKIIEKRQSVAFWCNPISGHATLYWYQQILGQGPKLLIQFQNNGVVDDSQLPKDRFSAERLKGVDSTLKIQPAKLEDSAVYLCASSSEGPQYFGPGTRLTVT.

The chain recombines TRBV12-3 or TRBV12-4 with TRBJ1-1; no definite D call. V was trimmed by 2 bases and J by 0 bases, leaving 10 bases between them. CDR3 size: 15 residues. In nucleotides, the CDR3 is TGTGCCAGCAGTTTAAGTTCCAGCATGAACACTGAAGCTTTCTTT. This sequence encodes CASSLSSSMNTEAFF.

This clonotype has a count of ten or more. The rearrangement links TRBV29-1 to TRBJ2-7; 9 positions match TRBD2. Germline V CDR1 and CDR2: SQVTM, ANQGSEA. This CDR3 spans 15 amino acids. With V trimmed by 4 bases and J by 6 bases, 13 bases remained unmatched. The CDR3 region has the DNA TGCAGCGTTGGGGGAATAGCGGGAGAAATATCCGAGCAGTACTTC. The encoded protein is CSVGGIAGEISEQYF.

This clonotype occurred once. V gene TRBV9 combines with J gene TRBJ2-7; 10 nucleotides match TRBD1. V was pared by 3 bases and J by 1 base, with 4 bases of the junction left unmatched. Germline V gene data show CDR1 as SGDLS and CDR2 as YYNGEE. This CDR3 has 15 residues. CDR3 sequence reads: CASSARDRGSYEQYF. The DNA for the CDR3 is TGTGCCAGCAGCGCGCGGGACAGGGGATCCTACGAGCAGTACTTC. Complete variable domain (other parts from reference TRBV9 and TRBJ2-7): DSGVTQTPKHLITATGQRVTLRCSPRSGDLSVYWYQQSLDQGLQFLIQYYNGEERAKGNILERFSAQQFPDLHSELNLSSLELGDSALYFCASSARDRGSYEQYFGPGTRLTVT.

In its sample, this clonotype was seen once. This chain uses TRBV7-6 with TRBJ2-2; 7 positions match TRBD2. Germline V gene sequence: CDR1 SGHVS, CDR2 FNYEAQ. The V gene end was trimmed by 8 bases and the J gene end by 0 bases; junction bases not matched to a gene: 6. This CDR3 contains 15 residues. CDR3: CASAGDTSNTGELFF. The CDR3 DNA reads TGTGCCAGCGCGGGGGATACCTCGAACACCGGGGAGCTGTTTTTT.

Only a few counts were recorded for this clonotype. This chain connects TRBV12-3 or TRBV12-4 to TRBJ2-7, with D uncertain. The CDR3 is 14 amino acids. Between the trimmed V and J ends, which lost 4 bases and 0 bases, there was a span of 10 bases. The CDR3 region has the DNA TGTGCCAGCAGTTCAACAAGTTTCTCCTACGAGCAGTACTTC. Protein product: CASSSTSFSYEQYF.

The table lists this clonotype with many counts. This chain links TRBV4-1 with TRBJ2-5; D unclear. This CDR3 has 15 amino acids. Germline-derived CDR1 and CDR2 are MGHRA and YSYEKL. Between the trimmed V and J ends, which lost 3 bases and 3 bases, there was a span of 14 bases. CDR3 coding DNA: TGCGCCAGCAGCCAGCCGAACCCCAGAGAAGAGACCCAGTACTTC. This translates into CASSQPNPREETQYF.

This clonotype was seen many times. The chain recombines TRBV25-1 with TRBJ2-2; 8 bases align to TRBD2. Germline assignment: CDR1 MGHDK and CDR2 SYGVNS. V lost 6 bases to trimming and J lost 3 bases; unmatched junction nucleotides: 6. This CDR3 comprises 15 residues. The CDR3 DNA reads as TGTGCCAGCAGCGAGGGACTAGTGTACACCGGGGAGCTGTTTTTT. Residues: CASSEGLVYTGELFF.

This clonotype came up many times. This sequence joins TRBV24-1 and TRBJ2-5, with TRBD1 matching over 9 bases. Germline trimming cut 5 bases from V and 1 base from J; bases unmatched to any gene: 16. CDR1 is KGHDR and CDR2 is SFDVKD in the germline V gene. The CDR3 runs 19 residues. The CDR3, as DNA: TGTGCCACCAGTGGCCTCGTCGGCCATCACAGGGGGCCCCAAGAGACCCAGTACTTC. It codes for CATSGLVGHHRGPQETQYF.

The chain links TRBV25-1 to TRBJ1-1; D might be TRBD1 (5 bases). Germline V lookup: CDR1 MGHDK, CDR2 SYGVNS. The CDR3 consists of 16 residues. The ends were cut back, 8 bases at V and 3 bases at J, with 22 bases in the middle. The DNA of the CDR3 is TGTGCCAGCGTAAGTAATCCGGGGACTCGGGACACTGAAGCTTTCTTT. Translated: CASVSNPGTRDTEAFF.

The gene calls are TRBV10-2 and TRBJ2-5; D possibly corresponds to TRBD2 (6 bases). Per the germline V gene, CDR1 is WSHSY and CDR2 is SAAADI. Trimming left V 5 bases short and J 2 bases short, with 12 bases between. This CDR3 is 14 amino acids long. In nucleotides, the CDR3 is TGCGCCAGCAGTCAACCGGGACTGCAAGAGACCCAGTACTTC. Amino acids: CASSQPGLQETQYF.

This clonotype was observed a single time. CDR3 sequence: CAGAATPMYEQYF. As DNA, the CDR3 is TGCGCCGGGGCCGCGACACCGATGTACGAGCAGTACTTC. The chain employs TRBV10-2 and TRBJ2-7; D may be TRBD1 (5 bases). V shed 11 bases and J shed 4 bases, with 18 bases lying between them. This CDR3 contains 13 residues. CDR1 and CDR2 (germline): WSHSY, SAAADI.

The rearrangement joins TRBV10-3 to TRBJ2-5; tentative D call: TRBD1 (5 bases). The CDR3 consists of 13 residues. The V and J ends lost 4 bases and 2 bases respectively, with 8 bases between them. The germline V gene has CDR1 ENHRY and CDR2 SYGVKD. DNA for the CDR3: TGTGCCATCAGTGTAGACAGTCAAGAGACCCAGTACTTC. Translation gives CAISVDSQETQYF.